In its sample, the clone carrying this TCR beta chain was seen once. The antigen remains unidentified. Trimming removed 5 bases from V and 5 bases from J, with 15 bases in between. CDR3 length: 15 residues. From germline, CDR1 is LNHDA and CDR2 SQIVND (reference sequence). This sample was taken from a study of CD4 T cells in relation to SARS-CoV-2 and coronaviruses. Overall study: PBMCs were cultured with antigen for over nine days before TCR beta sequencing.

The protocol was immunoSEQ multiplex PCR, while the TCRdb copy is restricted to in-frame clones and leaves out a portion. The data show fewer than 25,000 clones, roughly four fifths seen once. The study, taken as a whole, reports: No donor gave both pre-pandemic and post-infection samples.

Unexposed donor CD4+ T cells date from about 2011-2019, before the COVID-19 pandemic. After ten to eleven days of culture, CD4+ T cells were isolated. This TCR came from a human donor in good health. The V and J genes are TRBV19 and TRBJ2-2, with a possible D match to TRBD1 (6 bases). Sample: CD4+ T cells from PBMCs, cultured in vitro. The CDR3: CASSDRRRGTGELFF. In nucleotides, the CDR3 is TGTGCCAGTAGTGACAGGAGGCGAGGTACCGGGGAGCTGTTTTTT.